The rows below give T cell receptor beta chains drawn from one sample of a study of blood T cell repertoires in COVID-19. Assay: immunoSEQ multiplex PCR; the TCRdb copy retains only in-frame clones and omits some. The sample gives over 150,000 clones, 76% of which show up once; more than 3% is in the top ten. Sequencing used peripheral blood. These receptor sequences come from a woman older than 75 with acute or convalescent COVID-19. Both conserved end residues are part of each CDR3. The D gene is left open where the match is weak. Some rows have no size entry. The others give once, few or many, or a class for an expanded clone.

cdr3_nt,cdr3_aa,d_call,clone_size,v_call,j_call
TGTGCCAGCAGCTTATCTAGGGGGCCCGGGAATACGCAGTATTTT,CASSLSRGPGNTQYF,TRBD1,-,TRBV7-2,TRBJ2-3
TGTGCCAGCAGTGAAGAAAGGGACAGTGAAGCTTTCTTT,CASSEERDSEAFF,TRBD1,-,TRBV2,TRBJ1-1
TGCGCCAGCTCCCCAACCGGGACTAGCTTCGGTGAGCAGTACTTC,CASSPTGTSFGEQYF,TRBD2,-,TRBV5-1,TRBJ2-7
TGTGCCAGCAGCTTGGTAGGGGGAAAAGGTCAGCCCCAGCATTTT,CASSLVGGKGQPQHF,-,-,TRBV5-8,TRBJ1-5
TGTGCCAGCAGCCATTACTCAGCGGGGAATAAGGAGACCCAGTACTTC,CASSHYSAGNKETQYF,TRBD2,-,TRBV3-1/TRBV3-2,TRBJ2-5
TGTGCCAGCAGTTTCGGGTCTACAGGGGGCTTACCCTACGAGCAGTACTTC,CASSFGSTGGLPYEQYF,TRBD1,few,TRBV5-4,TRBJ2-7
TGTGCCAGCACCGACAGGGCGATTTTGGCGCCCCAGCATTTT,CASTDRAILAPQHF,TRBD1,-,TRBV6-5,TRBJ1-5
TGTGCCCGTCAGGAACAGGGGGCTTTTGGCTACACCTTC,CARQEQGAFGYTF,TRBD1,once,TRBV30,TRBJ1-2
TGCGCCAGCAGCTTGCGGGGGGCGGACTATGGCTACACCTTC,CASSLRGADYGYTF,-,-,TRBV5-1,TRBJ1-2
TGTGCCAGCAGCTTCGATCAGGGGGATGAGCAGTTCTTC,CASSFDQGDEQFF,TRBD1,-,TRBV7-2,TRBJ2-1
TGTGCTAGTGGTTTGGTAGCACTACAAGAGACCCAGTACTTC,CASGLVALQETQYF,-,-,TRBV12-5,TRBJ2-5
TGTGCCAGCAGCTACAGGGGAGATACGCAGTATTTT,CASSYRGDTQYF,TRBD1,-,TRBV7-2,TRBJ2-3
TGTGCCAGCAGCTTAGGAGGCGGGGCGGAGGGCACTGAAGCTTTCTTT,CASSLGGGAEGTEAFF,-,-,TRBV7-9,TRBJ1-1
TGTGCCAGCTCACCACCGGGACTCCAAACCGGGGAGCTGTTTTTT,CASSPPGLQTGELFF,-,once,TRBV18,TRBJ2-2
TGTGCCAGCAGCCATCCTGGCACAGATACGCAGTATTTT,CASSHPGTDTQYF,-,-,TRBV3-1/TRBV3-2,TRBJ2-3
TGTGCCAGCTCATCCGGGACAGGAAGAAACTATGGCTACACCTTC,CASSSGTGRNYGYTF,TRBD1,-,TRBV18,TRBJ1-2
TGCGCCAGCAGCTTGGGGCAGGTTTACAATGAGCAGTTCTTC,CASSLGQVYNEQFF,-,-,TRBV5-1,TRBJ2-1
TGTGCCTGGAAGCTAGCGGGAGGGTCCGGGGAGCTGTTTTTT,CAWKLAGGSGELFF,TRBD2,-,TRBV30,TRBJ2-2
TGTGCCAGCAGTGGACAGGGAGGAGGTAACACTGAAGCTTTCTTT,CASSGQGGGNTEAFF,TRBD1,-,TRBV25-1,TRBJ1-1
TGCGCCAGCAGTCCCCGTGGCGCTAGCGGGCTCACAGATACGCAGTATTTT,CASSPRGASGLTDTQYF,TRBD2,once,TRBV10-1,TRBJ2-3
TGTGCCACCAGTGGGAACGGGTTAGGTTTAACCTTACCCCTCCACTTT,CATSGNGLGLTLPLHF,-,-,TRBV24-1,TRBJ1-6
TGTGCCAGTAAATCGTCGGTAGCTAGCGGAGAGACCCAGTACTTC,CASKSSVASGETQYF,TRBD2,-,TRBV19,TRBJ2-5
TGTGCCAGCAGCTCCCAGACAGGGGCTAACTATGGCTACACCTTC,CASSSQTGANYGYTF,TRBD1,-,TRBV7-2,TRBJ1-2
TGTGCCAGCAGCTTAATCGGCGGAAGCTCCTACAATGAGCAGTTCTTC,CASSLIGGSSYNEQFF,-,-,TRBV11-3,TRBJ2-1
TGTGCCAGCTCACCGAGAGGCGAAGGTGAAAAACTGTTTTTT,CASSPRGEGEKLFF,-,-,TRBV18,TRBJ1-4
TGTGCCAGCAGCTTAGCCGCCGGGAGGGCCTACGAGCAGTACTTC,CASSLAAGRAYEQYF,TRBD2,-,TRBV5-4,TRBJ2-7
TGTGCCAGCTCATCCGGACAGAACACCGGGGAGCTGTTTTTT,CASSSGQNTGELFF,-,-,TRBV18,TRBJ2-2
TGTGCCAGCTCACCAGGAGGATCTGGAAACACCATATATTTT,CASSPGGSGNTIYF,-,-,TRBV18,TRBJ1-3
TGCAGTGCTAGAGTGGCGGGTGAGCAGTTCTTC,CSARVAGEQFF,-,-,TRBV20-1,TRBJ2-1
TGTGCCACCAGTCCTCGTAAGCGCTTAGCGGGGGGGCCTATCGACTACAATGAGCAGTTCTTC,CATSPRKRLAGGPIDYNEQFF,TRBD2,-,TRBV24-1,TRBJ2-1
TGTGCCAGCAGATACAGGGGAGCCAATTCACCCCTCCACTTT,CASRYRGANSPLHF,TRBD1,-,TRBV5-6,TRBJ1-6
TGTGCCAGCAGCCAGGCGTATAATTCACCCCTCCACTTT,CASSQAYNSPLHF,-,many,TRBV2,TRBJ1-6
TGTGCCTGGAGTATGTTGGGGCCAGGCACAGATACGCAGTATTTT,CAWSMLGPGTDTQYF,-,-,TRBV30,TRBJ2-3
TGTGCCAGCAGTTTTGGGGGCTACGGGACCCGCTATAATTCACCCCTCCACTTT,CASSFGGYGTRYNSPLHF,-,-,TRBV5-6,TRBJ1-6
TGTGCCAGCAGTTACTCGATATGGACAGGGGAAGATGGCTACACCTTC,CASSYSIWTGEDGYTF,TRBD1,-,TRBV6-5,TRBJ1-2
TGTGCCAGCAGTGAGCAGGGGTGGGCCGGGGAGCTGTTTTTT,CASSEQGWAGELFF,-,-,TRBV6-1,TRBJ2-2
TGTGCCAGCAGCCATATACTAGCGAGCTCCTACGAGCAGTACTTC,CASSHILASSYEQYF,TRBD2,once,TRBV14,TRBJ2-7
TGTGCCAGCAGCTTAGGACTCGACAGCGATGAGCAGTTCTTC,CASSLGLDSDEQFF,-,once,TRBV11-3,TRBJ2-1
TGTGCCAGCAGTTTATCCCGACTGGATACGCAGTATTTT,CASSLSRLDTQYF,-,-,TRBV27,TRBJ2-3
TGTGCCAGCAGCTGGGACAGTCTTGACGACTATGGCTACACCTTC,CASSWDSLDDYGYTF,TRBD1,-,TRBV5-6,TRBJ1-2
TGTGCCAGCAGCTTACTCGGGGAGACCCAGTACTTC,CASSLLGETQYF,-,few,TRBV7-6,TRBJ2-5
TGTGCCAGCAGCGGACAGGGGAGTGGGAATCAGCCCCAGCATTTT,CASSGQGSGNQPQHF,TRBD1,-,TRBV2,TRBJ1-5
TGTGCCAGCAGCTTTGGACTCCTCCAAGAGACCCAGTACTTC,CASSFGLLQETQYF,-,-,TRBV7-9,TRBJ2-5
TGTGCCAGCAGTTGGTGGGACTTCCAAGGCGGGGACACTGAAGCTTTCTTT,CASSWWDFQGGDTEAFF,-,once,TRBV28,TRBJ1-1
TGTGCCAGCAGCTTTAGGAGCACCCAAGAGACCCAGTACTTC,CASSFRSTQETQYF,-,-,TRBV7-9,TRBJ2-5
TGTGCCAGCAGCTCTGGGACAGGGAAAAACACCATATATTTT,CASSSGTGKNTIYF,TRBD1,-,TRBV11-2,TRBJ1-3
TGTGCCAGCAATCCGGGAGCCACCGGGGAGCTGTTTTTT,CASNPGATGELFF,-,-,TRBV6-5,TRBJ2-2
TGTGCCAGCAGCCAGTCGGGAGTAGACTATGGCTACACCTTC,CASSQSGVDYGYTF,-,-,TRBV7-9,TRBJ1-2
TGTGCCAGCAGCTTTGACTGGACTAACTATGGCTACACCTTC,CASSFDWTNYGYTF,-,-,TRBV7-2,TRBJ1-2
TGTGCCTGGACGGGATGGCAGGGGGCCGTCGGGGAGCTGTTTTTT,CAWTGWQGAVGELFF,TRBD1,-,TRBV30,TRBJ2-2
TGTGCCAGCAGTTCCACAGGGTCGGGAAACACCATATATTTT,CASSSTGSGNTIYF,-,-,TRBV6-5,TRBJ1-3
TGTGCCAGTAGTATTTGGACAGATAATTCACCCCTCCACTTT,CASSIWTDNSPLHF,-,-,TRBV19,TRBJ1-6
TGTGCCAGCAGCCGGACTTCTTACAATGAGCAGTTCTTC,CASSRTSYNEQFF,-,-,TRBV6-5,TRBJ2-1
TGTGCCAGCAGCTTACCCCGGGAAAGCAATGAGCAGTTCTTC,CASSLPRESNEQFF,-,-,TRBV11-2,TRBJ2-1
TGTGCCAGTACCCTAGCGGGCACAGATACGCAGTATTTT,CASTLAGTDTQYF,TRBD2,-,TRBV19,TRBJ2-3
TGTGCCAGCTCACAACGACAGGGGGTCCCTGAAGCTTTCTTT,CASSQRQGVPEAFF,TRBD1,-,TRBV18,TRBJ1-1
TGTGCCAGTAGTGCTCGAGTAGAAGACAATCAGCCCCAGCATTTT,CASSARVEDNQPQHF,-,-,TRBV19,TRBJ1-5